Following are 28 T cell receptor beta chains from one sample sequenced in a study of blood T cell repertoires in COVID-19. The data were produced by immunoSEQ multiplex PCR, yet TCRdb's version contains in-frame clones alone and is incomplete. Found here are 20,000 to 30,000 clones, approximately 86% of them singletons; the top ten hold about a sixth. The sample taken for sequencing was peripheral blood. The receptors here all came from a man between 65 and 80 years old with acute or convalescent COVID-19.

This chain links TRBV19 with TRBJ2-3, with TRBD2 matching 7 bases. After removal of 0 bases from V and 3 bases from J, the junction contained 3 bases not matched to a gene. Germline V gene lookup returns CDR1 LNHDA and CDR2 SQIVND (reference sequence). The CDR3 runs to 15 residues. The CDR3 DNA sequence: TGTGCCAGTAGTATAGACGGGGGGTTGACAGATACGCAGTATTTT. Its translation is CASSIDGGLTDTQYF.

The rearrangement joins TRBV2 to TRBJ2-7; 10 positions agree with TRBD2. Looked up from germline, CDR1 is SNHLY and CDR2 is FYNNEI. The CDR3 spans 18 residues. Trimming took 2 bases from V and 3 from J; bases not matched to a gene: 13. CDR3 in amino acids: CASSEPPSGRARGYEQYF. CDR3 in DNA: TGTGCCAGCAGTGAACCTCCAAGCGGGAGGGCCCGGGGCTACGAGCAGTACTTC. The whole variable domain, filled in from reference TRBV2 and TRBJ2-7, reads EPEVTQTPSHQVTQMGQEVILRCVPISNHLYFYWYRQILGQKVEFLVSFYNNEISEKSEIFDDQFSVERPDGSNFTLKIRSTKLEDSAMYFCASSEPPSGRARGYEQYFGPGTRLTVT.

V usage is TRBV7-3 and J usage is TRBJ1-1, with a tentative D call TRBD1 (6 bases). V was pared by 6 bases and J by 1 base, with 9 bases between. The germline V gene encodes CDR1 SGHTA and CDR2 FQGTGA. CDR3 length equals 13 residues. Here the CDR3 reads CASRKQGNTEAFF. CDR3 coding DNA: TGTGCCAGCAGAAAACAGGGGAACACTGAAGCTTTCTTT.

The chain joins TRBV7-3 to TRBJ2-2; 11 bases agree with TRBD1. The J segment lost 7 bases and the V segment lost 5 bases, leaving 6 bases of the junction unmatched. The CDR3 sequence is 15 residues long. Germline V lookup: CDR1 SGHTA, CDR2 FQGTGA. Written as DNA, the CDR3 is TGTGCCAGCAGCACTTACGGGACAGGGGGCGGGGAGCTGTTTTTT. This encodes CASSTYGTGGGELFF. The full variable domain, rest sourced from reference TRBV7-3 and TRBJ2-2, is GAGVSQTPSNKVTEKGKYVELRCDPISGHTALYWYRQSLGQGPEFLIYFQGTGAADDSGLPNDRFFAVRPEGSVSTLKIQRTERGDSAVYLCASSTYGTGGGELFFGEGSRLTVL.

V usage is TRBV7-6 and J usage is TRBJ2-7, with D possibly matching TRBD1 (5 bases). V lost 3 bases and J 2 bases, leaving 17 bases between the germline ends. The CDR3 length is 16 residues. In germline, CDR1 is SGHVS, CDR2 FNYEAQ. The CDR3 sequence: CASSLQTVGQTYEQYF. As DNA, the CDR3 is TGTGCCAGCAGCTTGCAAACCGTCGGACAAACCTACGAGCAGTACTTC.

J is TRBJ1-5 and V is TRBV7-2; 8 bases are shared with TRBD1. The germline CDR1 and CDR2 sequences are SGHTA and FQGNSA. The J segment lost 6 bases and the V segment lost 1 base, leaving 8 bases of the junction unmatched. The length of the CDR3 is 16 residues. The CDR3 DNA is TGTGCCAGCAGCTTAGACCTTACAGGGGGAGGTCAGCCCCAGCATTTT. The encoded protein is CASSLDLTGGGQPQHF. Supplemented by reference TRBV7-2 and TRBJ1-5, the full variable domain reads GAGVSQSPSNKVTEKGKDVELRCDPISGHTALYWYRQSLGQGLEFLIYFQGNSAPDKSGLPSDRFSAERTGGSVSTLTIQRTQQEDSAVYLCASSLDLTGGGQPQHFGDGTRLSIL.

This clone was seen a few times. V usage is TRBV5-1 and J usage is TRBJ2-1, with 11 bases aligning to TRBD2. The ends lost 4 bases at V and 0 bases at J; junction bases unmatched: 6. The CDR3 runs 17 residues. Looked up from germline, CDR1 is SGHRS and CDR2 is YFSETQ. CDR3: CASSRLAGGPSYNEQFF. The CDR3 region has the DNA TGCGCCAGCAGCAGGTTAGCGGGAGGGCCCTCCTACAATGAGCAGTTCTTC.

The chain joins TRBV7-2 to TRBJ1-5, with a possible D match to TRBD1 (6 bases). Germline-derived CDR1 and CDR2 are SGHTA and FQGNSA. V was pared by 5 bases and J by 4 bases, with 15 bases between. The CDR3 loop spans 15 amino acids. For the CDR3, the DNA is TGTGCCAGCAGCCCAGCGGGGGGCCGAAATCAGCCCCAGCATTTT. This codes for CASSPAGGRNQPQHF. The full variable domain, completed using reference TRBV7-2 and TRBJ1-5, is GAGVSQSPSNKVTEKGKDVELRCDPISGHTALYWYRQSLGQGLEFLIYFQGNSAPDKSGLPSDRFSAERTGGSVSTLTIQRTQQEDSAVYLCASSPAGGRNQPQHFGDGTRLSIL.

This chain joins TRBV5-6 and TRBJ2-7; possible D gene TRBD2, 5 bases. V lost 4 bases and J 0 bases, leaving 14 bases between the germline ends. The germline V gene encodes CDR1 SGHDT and CDR2 YYEEEE. The CDR3 totals 15 residues. Here the CDR3 reads CASSRRAAVSYEQYF. The CDR3 DNA is TGTGCCAGCAGCAGAAGGGCAGCGGTCTCCTACGAGCAGTACTTC.

The chain links TRBV9 to TRBJ1-2; D is undetermined. The V gene's germline CDR1 is SGDLS and CDR2 YYNGEE. V lost 3 bases to trimming and J lost 4 bases, with 16 bases between them. The CDR3 is made up of 15 amino acids. As DNA, the CDR3 is TGTGCCAGCAGCGCCGACCTCGAGGCTCCCTATGGCTACACCTTC. Its translation is CASSADLEAPYGYTF. The variable domain in full, with the rest retrieved from reference TRBV9 and TRBJ1-2, is DSGVTQTPKHLITATGQRVTLRCSPRSGDLSVYWYQQSLDQGLQFLIQYYNGEERAKGNILERFSAQQFPDLHSELNLSSLELGDSALYFCASSADLEAPYGYTFGSGTRLTVV.

The rearrangement links TRBV2 to TRBJ2-3, with a possible D match to TRBD2 (6 bases). The CDR3 has 14 amino acids. Deletions cut 6 bases from V and 4 bases from J, with 14 bases between. Germline V gene sequence: CDR1 SNHLY, CDR2 FYNNEI. CDR3 in DNA: TGTGCCAGCAGCGCCGCGGGAAGGGCAGATACGCAGTATTTT. Its translation is CASSAAGRADTQYF.

The chain combines TRBV19 with TRBJ1-5, with unresolved D. CDR1 is LNHDA and CDR2 is SQIVND in the germline V gene (reference sequence). This CDR3 is built from 13 residues. V lost 6 bases and J 4 bases, leaving 10 bases between the germline ends. The CDR3 spells CASRRARNQPQHF. The CDR3 DNA reads as TGTGCCAGTAGGAGGGCAAGGAATCAGCCCCAGCATTTT. Combining the CDR3 with reference TRBV19 and TRBJ1-5 gives the whole variable domain DGGITQSPKYLFRKEGQNVTLSCEQNLNHDAMYWYRQDPGQGLRLIYYSQIVNDFQKGDIAEGYSVSREKKESFPLTVTSAQKNPTAFYLCASRRARNQPQHFGDGTRLSIL.

The gene calls are TRBV3-1 (or the pseudogene TRBV3-2) and TRBJ2-2, with 8 bases fitting TRBD1. Germline V gene data show CDR1 as LGHDT and CDR2 as YNNKEL (reference sequence). The CDR3 loop spans 18 amino acids. V lost 4 bases, J lost 1 base, and 11 bases stayed unmatched. CDR3 DNA sequence: TGTGCCAGCAGCCGAGGCGGACAGGGCAGCCGGAACACCGGGGAGCTGTTTTTT. As protein: CASSRGGQGSRNTGELFF.

This rearrangement joins TRBV5-1 to TRBJ1-3; TRBD1 matches 12 bases. V trimming: 4 bases; J trimming: 4 bases; junction bases outside the gene matches: 12. Germline V lookup: CDR1 SGHRS, CDR2 YFSETQ. CDR3 length: 18 amino acids. CDR3: CASSASGTGGAAGNTIYF. CDR3 nucleotides: TGCGCCAGCAGCGCCTCCGGGACAGGGGGCGCAGCGGGAAACACCATATATTTT.

The J gene is TRBJ2-7, the V gene TRBV29-1, with 10 bases fitting TRBD1. The germline V gene encodes CDR1 SQVTM and CDR2 ANQGSEA. The ends lost 3 bases at V and 6 bases at J; junction bases unmatched: 5. The CDR3 extends over 13 amino acids. This CDR3 reads CSVDGQGEIEQYF. For the CDR3, the DNA is TGCAGCGTTGACGGACAGGGGGAAATCGAGCAGTACTTC.

The chain employs TRBV7-3 and TRBJ2-2; D unclear. Per the germline V gene, CDR1 is SGHTA and CDR2 is FQGTGA. The V end was cut by 4 bases, the J end by 7 bases, with 7 bases between. The CDR3 runs 12 residues. CDR3 DNA: TGTGCCAGCAGCTCAGTTAACGGGGAGCTGTTTTTT. It yields the protein CASSSVNGELFF.

This chain uses TRBV27 with TRBJ2-1; 9 bases line up with TRBD2. V was clipped by 5 bases and J by 5 bases; unmatched bases: 7. There are 15 residues in the CDR3. CDR1 is MNHEY, CDR2 SMNVEV, per germline (reference sequence). CDR3 amino acids: CASSPLAGNDNEQFF. CDR3 nucleotides: TGTGCCAGCAGTCCCCTAGCGGGGAATGACAATGAGCAGTTCTTC.

J is TRBJ1-3 and V is TRBV7-2; no firm D call. The V end was cut by 1 base, the J end by 7 bases, with 5 bases between. From germline, CDR1 is SGHTA and CDR2 FQGNSA. CDR3 length: 12 residues. The CDR3 coding sequence is TGTGCCAGCAGCTTAGTGCGGAACACCATATATTTT. Translation: CASSLVRNTIYF.

The chain employs TRBV19 and TRBJ2-7; TRBD2 aligns across 13 bases. The trim removed 8 bases at V and 7 bases at J, leaving 11 bases unmatched. The germline V gene encodes CDR1 LNHDA and CDR2 SQIVND (reference sequence). This CDR3 is built from 15 residues. CDR3 residues: CASSTSGRADGEQYF. CDR3 sequence (DNA): TGTGCCAGTTCCACTAGCGGGAGGGCCGACGGGGAGCAGTACTTC.

The chain has TRBV28 and TRBJ2-7, with 10 bases matching TRBD2. The J segment lost 5 bases and the V segment lost 10 bases, leaving 14 bases of the junction unmatched. Germline CDR1 and CDR2: MDHEN and SYDVKM. The CDR3 spans 15 residues. CDR3 sequence: CATSLPLAGVNEQYF. CDR3 bases: TGTGCCACGTCCCTCCCCCTAGCGGGAGTAAACGAGCAGTACTTC.

This clone appeared a few times. This sequence joins TRBV2 and TRBJ1-2, with D possibly being TRBD1 (6 bases). Trimming removed 6 bases from V and 6 bases from J, with 20 bases in between. The CDR3 is 15 amino acids. Germline V gives CDR1 SNHLY, CDR2 FYNNEI. CDR3 sequence reads: CASRESRGSLDGYTF. CDR3 nucleotide sequence: TGTGCCAGCAGAGAGAGCAGGGGAAGCTTGGATGGCTACACCTTC.

J is TRBJ2-1 and V is TRBV28; 7 bases are shared with TRBD2. The junction had 4 bases not matched to a gene; V was cut back by 5 bases and J by 3 bases. Germline values: CDR1 MDHEN, CDR2 SYDVKM. The CDR3 sequence is 14 residues long. Here the CDR3 reads CASSPRTSYNEQFF. Written as DNA, the CDR3 is TGTGCCAGCAGTCCAAGGACTAGCTACAATGAGCAGTTCTTC. The full variable domain, its missing parts supplied by reference TRBV28 and TRBJ2-1, is DVKVTQSSRYLVKRTGEKVFLECVQDMDHENMFWYRQDPGLGLRLIYFSYDVKMKEKGDIPEGYSVSREKKERFSLILESASTNQTSMYLCASSPRTSYNEQFFGPGTRLTVL.

The chain combines TRBV9 with TRBJ1-4, with a weak D call TRBD1 (6 bases). This CDR3 region has 15 residues. V was pared by 4 bases and J by 4 bases, with 14 bases between. The germline V gene has CDR1 SGDLS and CDR2 YYNGEE. CDR3 nucleotide sequence: TGTGCCAGCAGCTTCCGACAGGCCGTTAATGAAAAACTGTTTTTT. It encodes CASSFRQAVNEKLFF.

The chain uses TRBV3-1 (or the pseudogene TRBV3-2) and TRBJ2-1; 9 bases line up with TRBD2. The ends lost 5 bases at V and 8 bases at J; junction bases unmatched: 10. CDR1 LGHDT and CDR2 YNNKEL come from the germline V gene (reference sequence). The CDR3 sequence is 15 residues long. CDR3 in DNA: TGTGCCAGCAGCTCACTTAGCGGGAGAGCGGATGAGCAGTTCTTC. Translated, it gives CASSSLSGRADEQFF.

The genes are TRBV7-2 and TRBJ2-3, with 7 bases aligning to TRBD1. Germline V lookup: CDR1 SGHTA, CDR2 FQGNSA. Losses at the gene ends were 3 bases for V and 0 bases for J; bases not matched to a gene: 12. The CDR3 loop spans 18 amino acids. Written as DNA, the CDR3 is TGTGCCAGCAGCTTCCAAGGGGGCAGGGGCACTAGCACAGATACGCAGTATTTT. Translated, it gives CASSFQGGRGTSTDTQYF.

The gene calls are TRBV7-9 and TRBJ2-1, with 7 bases lining up with TRBD2. CDR1 and CDR2 from the germline V gene are SEHNR and FQNEAQ (reference sequence). CDR3 length: 15 residues. J lost 8 bases, V lost 6 bases, and 13 bases had no gene match. In nucleotides, the CDR3 is TGTGCCAGCAGTCCCCGTAGCGGGTTTGGGGATGAGCAGTTCTTC. Protein: CASSPRSGFGDEQFF.

The CDR3 DNA sequence: TGCGCCAGCAGCACCTCACTAGCGGGAGTAGAGACCCAGTACTTC. Protein product: CASSTSLAGVETQYF. The chain has TRBV5-1 and TRBJ2-5, with 11 bases lining up with TRBD2. The CDR3 spans 15 residues. Germline V gives CDR1 SGHRS, CDR2 YFSETQ. With 4 bases clipped from V and 4 bases from J, the junction kept 6 bases outside the gene matches. The variable domain in full, with the rest retrieved from reference TRBV5-1 and TRBJ2-5, is KAGVTQTPRYLIKTRGQQVTLSCSPISGHRSVSWYQQTPGQGLQFLFEYFSETQRNKGNFPGRFSGRQFSNSRSEMNVSTLELGDSALYLCASSTSLAGVETQYFGPGTRLLVL.

V usage is TRBV4-3 and J usage is TRBJ1-2; 7 bases fit TRBD1. Trimming took 4 bases from V and 4 from J; bases not matched to a gene: 9. CDR1 is LGHNA and CDR2 is YSLEER in the germline V gene. CDR3 length equals 15 residues. CDR3 in DNA: TGCGCCAGCAGCCCTGGACAGGAAGGAATCTATGGCTACACCTTC. Protein product: CASSPGQEGIYGYTF.